Listed below are T cell receptor beta chains from one sample, sequenced in a study of beta chain features in type 1 diabetes. This table comes from immunoSEQ multiplex PCR, and its TCRdb copy is limited to in-frame clones, with some not included. The table shows tens of thousands of clones, with approximately 70% occurring only once. The sample taken for sequencing was Tregs from blood. All receptors come from a man in his thirties or forties with type 1 diabetes. Some clones in this sample may be carry-over from other donors' samples. The CDR3 runs from the conserved cysteine through the conserved F or W. D genes are given only for firm matches.

v_gene,j_gene,d_gene,CDR3aa
TRBV28,TRBJ2-7,.,CASSLLTGGVGEQYF
TRBV18,TRBJ1-1,TRBD1,CASSGQGGKTEAFF
TRBV5-1,TRBJ2-7,.,CASSSRAGTATYEQYF
TRBV27,TRBJ1-2,.,CASSPGHAYGYTF
TRBV5-4,TRBJ2-5,.,CASSSGTSWETQYF
TRBV4-3,TRBJ2-1,.,CASSQWAGVDEQFF
TRBV5-1,TRBJ1-1,TRBD1,CASSSKQGAEAFF
TRBV7-2,TRBJ2-3,TRBD2,CASSPTSLAGGRTDTQYF
TRBV6-6,TRBJ1-1,TRBD1,CASSWDRTEAFF
TRBV20-1,TRBJ2-5,.,CSALAGETQYF
TRBV7-8,TRBJ2-3,TRBD2,CASSLGSGGRSDTQYF
TRBV27,TRBJ1-5,.,CASSAGVQQPQHF
TRBV5-4,TRBJ2-3,TRBD2,CASSLGGSGGYTDTQYF
TRBV7-2,TRBJ2-2,.,CASSLVKGTGELFF
TRBV6-1,TRBJ1-5,TRBD1,CASGRDSSNQPQHF
TRBV6-5,TRBJ2-7,TRBD1,CASSLDRTSYEQYF
TRBV19,TRBJ2-4,TRBD1,CASPQKKPTGSISLGAKNIQYF
TRBV5-1,TRBJ2-2,TRBD2,CASSLLAGGMNTGELFF
TRBV5-4,TRBJ2-7,TRBD1,CASSLGVRGTGIDEQYF
TRBV6-6,TRBJ1-6,.,CASSYSTGSYNSPLHF
TRBV18,TRBJ1-2,.,CASSGAGINYGYTF
TRBV11-2,TRBJ2-1,.,CASSLRNEQFF
TRBV5-1,TRBJ2-7,.,CASSLVGSSYEQYF
TRBV2,TRBJ1-5,TRBD1,CASKGTGGYSNQPQHF
TRBV7-2,TRBJ2-1,TRBD2,CASSPQSGMNEQFF
TRBV4-1,TRBJ1-1,.,CASSQRQESGAFF
TRBV5-1,TRBJ2-3,.,CASSLAPDTQYF
TRBV18,.,TRBD1,CASSPGTVYEQYF
TRBV13,TRBJ1-3,TRBD1,CASSLTGGMEGNTIYF
TRBV6-6,TRBJ1-2,.,CASSYAGLVGYTF
TRBV11-2,TRBJ1-3,TRBD1,CASSLAAGGDGNTIYF
TRBV28,TRBJ1-5,TRBD1,CASKDPGTGGNWPQHF
TRBV5-4,TRBJ2-3,.,CASSSNTDTQYF
TRBV27,TRBJ1-4,.,CASSFSWREKLFF
TRBV7-2,TRBJ2-7,.,CASSRSTGNSYEQYF
TRBV7-2,TRBJ2-7,.,CASSRSRGGDSYEQYF
TRBV6-1,.,.,CASSDRGTYEQYF
TRBV30,TRBJ1-1,.,CAWRVPGAMNTEAFF
TRBV6-5,TRBJ1-1,.,CASSWSGVNTEAFF
TRBV7-9,TRBJ1-1,.,CASSLSMNTEAFF
TRBV19,TRBJ1-5,TRBD1,CASSIGPGTGTSQPQHF
TRBV11-2,TRBJ2-3,.,CASTPSFAASTDTQYF
TRBV7-9,TRBJ2-7,.,CASSLDSNGQYF
TRBV5-4,TRBJ2-5,TRBD2,CASSGRGETQYF
TRBV28,TRBJ1-4,TRBD1,CASSLSGQGNEKLFF